The 24 T cell receptor beta chains below were found in one sample sequenced in a study of blood T cell repertoires in COVID-19. Profiled with immunoSEQ multiplex PCR; TCRdb holds only in-frame clones, not every one. This sample carries under 200,000 clones, approximately 92% of them seen once, and the ten largest clones take 0.5% to 0.65%. Sequencing was performed on peripheral blood. These receptors were taken from a man in his fifties or sixties with acute or convalescent COVID-19.

The V and J genes are TRBV9 and TRBJ2-2, with 9 bases matching TRBD1. The junction had 14 bases not matched to a gene; V was cut back by 4 bases and J by 7 bases. Per the germline V gene, CDR1 is SGDLS and CDR2 is YYNGEE. There are 17 residues in the CDR3. CDR3 DNA: TGTGCCAGCAGCACAGGGACAGGGAACTTACGAATCGGGGAGCTGTTTTTT. Amino acids: CASSTGTGNLRIGELFF.

CDR3 in amino acids: CASSQAASGKDTQYF. DNA for the CDR3: TGTGCCAGCAGCCAGGCGGCTAGCGGGAAAGATACGCAGTATTTT. The rearrangement joins TRBV7-9 to TRBJ2-3; 9 bases fit TRBD2. CDR1 and CDR2 (germline): SEHNR, FQNEAQ (reference sequence). This CDR3 region has 15 residues. Trimming took 5 bases from V and 5 from J; bases not matched to a gene: 8. Complete variable domain (other parts from reference TRBV7-9 and TRBJ2-3): DTGVSQNPRHKITKRGQNVTFRCDPISEHNRLYWYRQTLGQGPEFLTYFQNEAQLEKSRLLSDRFSAERPKGSFSTLEIQRTEQGDSAMYLCASSQAASGKDTQYFGPGTRLTVL.

The rearrangement uses TRBV9 and TRBJ1-4; 7 nucleotides align to TRBD1. The V gene's germline CDR1 is SGDLS and CDR2 YYNGEE. The CDR3 runs 15 residues. J lost 4 bases, V lost 3 bases, and 6 bases had no gene match. CDR3 sequence reads: CASSESGTDNEKLFF. CDR3 bases: TGTGCCAGCAGCGAATCCGGGACAGATAATGAAAAACTGTTTTTT.

As DNA, the CDR3 is TGTGCCAGCAGTGATCGGACACCTCAAGAGACCCAGTACTTC. Amino acids: CASSDRTPQETQYF. The chain employs TRBV6-1 and TRBJ2-5; D is perhaps TRBD1 (5 bases). The CDR3 is 14 residues long. Trimming stripped 3 bases from V and 2 bases from J, with 10 bases between. In germline, CDR1 is MNHNS, CDR2 SASEGT.

J is TRBJ2-3 and V is TRBV10-2; D uncertain. The ends were cut back, 1 base at V and 7 bases at J, with 3 bases in the middle. There are 11 residues in the CDR3. Germline CDR1 and CDR2: WSHSY and SAAADI. CDR3 loop: CASSELNTQYF. The DNA of the CDR3 is TGCGCCAGCAGTGAGTTAAATACGCAGTATTTT.

CDR3 region: CASSLLLGDEQYF. As DNA, the CDR3 is TGTGCCAGCAGTTTATTACTGGGCGACGAGCAGTACTTC. This sequence joins TRBV27 and TRBJ2-7; no reliable D call. In germline, CDR1 is MNHEY, CDR2 SMNVEV (reference sequence). Trimming took off 1 base at V and 5 bases at J, with 9 bases between the two ends. CDR3 length: 13 residues.

The J gene is TRBJ2-7, the V gene TRBV7-9; 9 bases align to TRBD2. CDR1 SEHNR and CDR2 FQNEAQ come from the germline V gene (reference sequence). This CDR3 is 14 amino acids long. Germline trimming cut 5 bases from V and 4 bases from J; bases unmatched to any gene: 6. CDR3 nucleotide sequence: TGTGCCAGCAGCGCATCGGGACTAGCTTACGAGCAGTACTTC. Encoded protein: CASSASGLAYEQYF.

The rearrangement links TRBV19 to TRBJ1-2; D remains unclear. The V gene lost 8 bases and the J gene lost 6 bases, with 7 bases spanning the gap. The CDR3 consists of 10 residues. Germline-derived CDR1 and CDR2 are LNHDA and SQIVND (reference sequence). CDR3 coding DNA: TGTGCCAGTTCCGGGAATGGCTACACCTTC. Amino acid sequence: CASSGNGYTF.

This chain uses TRBV24-1 with TRBJ2-1; 11 bases map to TRBD2. The CDR3 sequence is 18 residues long. Germline V gene lookup returns CDR1 KGHDR and CDR2 SFDVKD. V gave up 5 bases and J gave up 3 bases; unmatched junction bases: 11. The CDR3 sequence is CATSGRTSGSGGYNEQFF. In nucleotides, the CDR3 is TGTGCCACCAGTGGTCGTACTAGCGGGAGTGGAGGCTACAATGAGCAGTTCTTC.

The rearrangement links TRBV16 to TRBJ1-5; tentatively, D is TRBD1 (5 bases). Trimming removed 7 bases from V and 0 bases from J, with 13 bases in between. This CDR3 has 15 residues. Germline V gives CDR1 KGHSY, CDR2 FQNENV. CDR3 loop: CASKPGAVSNQPQHF. The CDR3 bases are TGTGCCAGCAAGCCTGGGGCGGTTAGCAATCAGCCCCAGCATTTT.

The chain couples TRBV28 to TRBJ1-1, with D unclear. Germline-derived CDR1 and CDR2 are MDHEN and SYDVKM. This CDR3 comprises 12 residues. V lost 2 bases, J lost 3 bases, and 4 bases lay in between. The CDR3 reads CASSLPDTEAFF. The CDR3 coding sequence is TGTGCCAGCAGTTTACCGGACACTGAAGCTTTCTTT.

This clone was seen only once. CDR3 loop: CASGSLVAGGADTQYF. The CDR3 bases are TGCGCCAGCGGATCCCTAGTAGCGGGGGGGGCAGATACGCAGTATTTT. The rearrangement links TRBV4-3 to TRBJ2-3, with TRBD2 identical over 11 bases. The CDR3 sequence is 16 residues long. CDR1 is LGHNA, CDR2 YSLEER, per germline. Trimming took 8 bases from V and 4 from J; bases not matched to a gene: 11.

The gene calls are TRBV19 and TRBJ1-5; unclear D gene. The V end lost 3 bases, the J end lost 7 bases, and 7 bases lay between the germline ends. The CDR3 has 12 residues. The germline V gene encodes CDR1 LNHDA and CDR2 SQIVND (reference sequence). CDR3 in amino acids: CASSIRGQPQHF. The CDR3 DNA follows: TGTGCCAGTAGTATCCGAGGGCAGCCCCAGCATTTT.

The CDR3 region has the DNA TGTGCCAGCGCGCCGGGGGGCAACACCGGGGAGCTGTTTTTT. Translation: CASAPGGNTGELFF. This chain joins TRBV11-2 and TRBJ2-2, with D possibly matching TRBD2 (7 bases). This CDR3 is 14 amino acids long. The germline V gene encodes CDR1 SGHAT and CDR2 FQNNGV. Trimming stripped 8 bases from V and 2 bases from J, with 12 bases between.

A few counts support this clone. V and J are TRBV29-1 and TRBJ2-7, with a possible D match to TRBD1 (6 bases). This CDR3 has 14 amino acids. Trimming cost V 5 bases and J 3 bases, with 17 bases left between them. From germline, CDR1 is SQVTM and CDR2 ANQGSEA. The CDR3 protein is CSVKARKDSYEQYV. The CDR3 coding sequence is TGCAGCGTTAAGGCTAGGAAGGACAGCTACGAGCAGTACGTC.

This chain links TRBV5-1 with TRBJ2-5; 8 nucleotides align to TRBD1. The V gene end was trimmed by 6 bases and the J gene end by 4 bases; junction bases not matched to a gene: 5. This CDR3 is built from 13 residues. Germline values: CDR1 SGHRS, CDR2 YFSETQ. DNA of the CDR3: TGCGCCAGCATCGAACAGGGGGGAGAGACCCAGTACTTC. Its translation is CASIEQGGETQYF.

The CDR3 loop reads CASSLGWRGETQYF. CDR3 nucleotide sequence: TGTGCCAGCAGCTTGGGCTGGCGTGGAGAGACCCAGTACTTC. This chain links TRBV7-6 with TRBJ2-5; D call uncertain. Trimming took off 3 bases at V and 4 bases at J, with 12 bases between the two ends. This CDR3 has 14 residues. CDR1 SGHVS and CDR2 FNYEAQ come from the germline V gene.

J is TRBJ1-1 and V is TRBV3-1 (or the pseudogene TRBV3-2), with D unclear. This CDR3 comprises 15 residues. V dropped 0 bases and J dropped 1 base, with 9 bases sitting between them. CDR1 LGHDT and CDR2 YNNKEL come from the germline V gene (reference sequence). CDR3 DNA: TGTGCCAGCAGCCAAGAAGCCCTCCAGAACACTGAAGCTTTCTTT. Protein sequence: CASSQEALQNTEAFF.

This chain uses TRBV18 with TRBJ2-2; D gene ambiguous. Germline V gene sequence: CDR1 KGHSH, CDR2 LQKENI. V was clipped by 0 bases and J by 6 bases, with 17 bases between them. This CDR3 comprises 17 residues. CDR3: CASSPPIGPAYPGELFF. CDR3 coding DNA: TGTGCCAGCTCACCACCGATCGGCCCAGCGTATCCCGGGGAGCTGTTTTTT.

The chain combines TRBV9 with TRBJ2-6; no definite D call. The CDR3 is made up of 16 amino acids. Per germline, CDR1 SGDLS and CDR2 YYNGEE. The V gene lost 4 bases and the J gene lost 4 bases, with 15 bases spanning the gap. CDR3 sequence reads: CASSPRTTSGANVLTF. CDR3 nucleotide sequence: TGTGCCAGCAGCCCCCGAACTACTTCAGGGGCCAACGTCCTGACTTTC.

This clone was seen a single time. The DNA of the CDR3 is TGTGCCAGCAGTCCGAGGGCGGGACTAAGACAAGAGACCCAGTACTTC. Translation gives CASSPRAGLRQETQYF. The V call is TRBV27, the J call TRBJ2-5; TRBD2 agrees at 7 bases. CDR1 is MNHEY, CDR2 SMNVEV, per germline (reference sequence). Trimming removed 5 bases from V and 2 bases from J; junction bases left unmatched: 11. The CDR3 is 16 amino acids.

The sample holds a few counts of this clone. The V call is TRBV10-3, the J call TRBJ2-7; 9 positions match TRBD1. The ends lost 0 bases at V and 6 bases at J; junction bases unmatched: 12. The CDR3 is made up of 17 amino acids. Germline V CDR1 and CDR2: ENHRY, SYGVKD. The CDR3 DNA reads TGTGCCATCAGTGAGTCGCCCCCGGGACAGGGCCTTACCGAGCAGTACTTC. Its protein is CAISESPPGQGLTEQYF.

This clone occurred many times. V usage is TRBV3-1 (or the pseudogene TRBV3-2) and J usage is TRBJ2-2; 9 bases are a match to TRBD2. Per the germline V gene, CDR1 is LGHDT and CDR2 is YNNKEL (reference sequence). The CDR3 runs to 15 residues. J lost 4 bases, V lost 3 bases, and 3 bases had no gene match. DNA for the CDR3: TGTGCCAGCAGCCACAGACTAGCGGTCACCGGGGAGCTGTTTTTT. It codes for CASSHRLAVTGELFF.

This rearrangement joins TRBV4-2 to TRBJ2-3; 10 bases agree with TRBD2. The CDR3 has 19 residues. Germline V lookup: CDR1 LGHNA, CDR2 YNFKEQ. Germline trimming cut 0 bases from V and 4 bases from J; bases unmatched to any gene: 13. The CDR3 DNA reads TGTGCCAGCAGCCAAGATCCTCAAAAAGTAGCGGGGGGCCCAGATACGCAGTATTTT. Translated: CASSQDPQKVAGGPDTQYF.